This record looks at one T cell receptor (beta chain) sequence and its context. The antigen remains unidentified. This specimen belongs to a study of T cells expressing NK-cell markers. For the study at large: HCMV serostatus: seven of eight sequenced donors positive, one negative.

Study conclusions and caveats: Whether expanded NKG2C+ T cell clones recognized HCMV stayed uncertain. CD8+ T cells in 5 or 6 donors included dominant NKG2C+ clonotypes at 1.0-7.0%.

TCRdb reprocessed the 5' RACE reads, with one entry per CDR3 protein and no DNA. Its clone listing holds about 390,000 distinct CDR3 sequences. Per the germline V gene, CDR1 is DFQATT and CDR2 is SNEGSKA (reference sequence). The CDR3 has 18 amino acids. V usage is TRBV20-1 and J usage is TRBJ2-5; TCRdb picks TRBD2, but there is no DNA to check that call. This TCR derives from a woman aged 45-59 years in good health. The specimen was blood T cells: a sorted CD56 or NKG2C T cell subset, CD4+ or CD8+ T cells, or bulk PBMC T cells (not recorded which). CDR3 residues: CSALPFGLAGVTEETQYF.